Sequencing of this TCR beta chain was carried out in a study of naive and memory T cell subsets. The library had UMIs added by 3' ligation of an oligonucleotide to TCR cDNA. Adult healthy volunteers gave 2.5 ml peripheral blood for whole-blood RNA. Cells were not sorted; total RNA input targeted 1 to 1000 ng. This clonotype was found many times. The SP2 primer and nested alpha and beta constant region primers amplified ligated cDNA in four rounds. TCRdb re-called the 5' RACE reads with MiXCR, one entry per CDR3 protein. The sample shows over 50,000 distinct CDR3 sequences, 6% to 8% of them seen only once. Per the germline V gene, CDR1 is MNHEY and CDR2 is SVGEGT. J lost 4 bases, V lost 1 base, and 5 bases had no gene match. The CDR3 runs 15 residues.

The clonotype comes from a female donor in good health. V gene TRBV6-2 or TRBV6-3 combines with J gene TRBJ1-2; 8 nucleotides match TRBD1. The CDR3, as DNA: TGTGCCAGCAGTTACTACGGGACAGGCTCCTATGGCTACACCTTC. It specifies CASSYYGTGSYGYTF.